This T cell receptor (beta chain) comes out of a study of blood T cell repertoires in COVID-19. Study-wide context: The samples span acute and convalescent COVID-19 from the United States, Italy and Spain.

The protocol was immunoSEQ multiplex PCR, while the TCRdb copy is restricted to in-frame clones and leaves out a portion. The sample has some 180,000 clones; around 90% are singletons. This CDR3 comprises 16 residues. V trimming: 5 bases; J trimming: 8 bases; junction bases outside the gene matches: 12. Germline-derived CDR1 and CDR2 are SGHTA and FQGTGA. J is TRBJ2-1 and V is TRBV7-3; 10 bases align to TRBD2. Sequencing was done on a sample of peripheral blood. The origin of this receptor is a man aged 50 to 60 with acute or convalescent COVID-19. CDR3 sequence (DNA): TGTGCCAGCAGCGAGGCCGCCCTAGCGGGAGTTGATGAGCAGTTCTTC. This sequence encodes CASSEAALAGVDEQFF.